Below, one T cell receptor beta chain is given with its context. Germline V lookup: CDR1 MNHNY, CDR2 SVGAGI (reference sequence). Trimming pared 5 bases from V and 6 bases from J, leaving 11 bases between. The CDR3 loop spans 14 amino acids. These data are taken from a study of T cell clonotyping in hematopoietic cell transplantation. Using immunoSEQ multiplex PCR, the repertoire was profiled, and TCRdb retains in-frame clones only, with some absent. The table lists 35,000 to 45,000 clones, about 93% of them singletons. V is TRBV6-6 and J is TRBJ1-6; D gene ambiguous. Sample: peripheral blood mononuclear cells. The receptor comes from a woman in her forties or fifties in good health. Some clones in this sample may be carry-over from other donors' samples. CDR3 region: CASSKDVPNSPLHF. CDR3 bases: TGTGCCAGCAGTAAGGACGTACCTAATTCACCCCTCCACTTT.